This T cell receptor beta chain emerged from a study of cytomegalovirus exposure and HLA in healthy donors. The PCR had 60 Vbeta and 13 Jbeta primers. TCRdb keeps only in-frame clones here, not all; method: immunoSEQ multiplex PCR. This sample has roughly 100,000 clones, with about 80% found just once. The CDR3 has 13 amino acids. Germline V lookup: CDR1 KGHSH, CDR2 LQKENI. Trimming cost V 2 bases and J 5 bases, with 9 bases left between them. Sequences were obtained from PBMCs. The V and J genes are TRBV18 and TRBJ2-5, with a weak D call TRBD1 (5 bases). The TCR sequence derives from a man aged 40-50 years in good health and CMV-seropositive. The CDR3 loop reads CASSPGAVETQYF. The CDR3 DNA follows: TGTGCCAGCTCACCAGGGGCTGTGGAGACCCAGTACTTC.